The clone carrying this T cell receptor beta chain occurred once. The antigen is unknown. The data were obtained in a study of cytomegalovirus exposure and HLA in healthy donors. Study summary: Inside one of the first data releases sat some 93 million unique TCRs taken from HLA-typed donors. Study-wide results and caveats: An ancestry cluster, one associated with Asian ancestry, reportedly showed fewer N-insertions than the approximately 720-donor mean in a later analysis. Per a later analysis, 16,951 TCR beta sequences showed association with HLA alleles at 0.05 false discovery rate.

The CDR3 loop spans 15 amino acids. CDR1 and CDR2 from the germline V gene are LNHDA and SQIVND (reference sequence). The ends were cut back, 4 bases at V and 4 bases at J, with 17 bases in the middle. The PCR made use of 60 Vbeta and 13 Jbeta primers. The assay was immunoSEQ multiplex PCR, and TCRdb's table has in-frame clones only and misses some. The sample carries 150,000 or so clones, around 75% recorded once. This receptor was obtained from a man between 35 and 55 years old in good health and CMV-seronegative. The sample was PBMCs. The chain recombines TRBV19 with TRBJ2-7; tentatively, D is TRBD1 (6 bases). The CDR3 reads CASSKGQGLFYEQYF. CDR3 sequence (DNA): TGTGCCAGTAGTAAGGGGCAGGGGCTATTTTACGAGCAGTACTTC.